This TCR beta chain is from a study of memory CD4+ T cells and cytomegalovirus serostatus. Across the study: Of the healthy Belgian adults, fewer than 10 were CMV seropositive and around 22 seronegative. General observations from the study: Suggested: most of the CMV-linked TCR signature lies in CD4+ memory cells.

Regarding this clone: Its antigen is as yet unknown.

Produced via immunoSEQ multiplex PCR; TCRdb's table is partial and in-frame only. The sample has around 30,000 clones; roughly 80% are singletons. V was clipped by 2 bases and J by 3 bases, with 10 bases between them. There are 14 residues in the CDR3. In germline, CDR1 is SGHRS, CDR2 YFSETQ. Single viable CD3+CD4+CD8-CD45RO+ cells were sorted as the memory CD4+ T cells. The sequencing input was memory CD4+ T cells from blood. V and J are TRBV5-1 and TRBJ2-3; D gene uncertain. This sequence originates from an adult in good health and CMV-seronegative. Some clones in this sample may be carry-over from other donors' samples. The CDR3 nucleotides read TGCGCCAGCAGCTTAGGATCTAAAACAGATACGCAGTATTTT. It codes for CASSLGSKTDTQYF. The variable domain in full, completed from reference TRBV5-1 and TRBJ2-3, reads KAGVTQTPRYLIKTRGQQVTLSCSPISGHRSVSWYQQTPGQGLQFLFEYFSETQRNKGNFPGRFSGRQFSNSRSEMNVSTLELGDSALYLCASSLGSKTDTQYFGPGTRLTVL.